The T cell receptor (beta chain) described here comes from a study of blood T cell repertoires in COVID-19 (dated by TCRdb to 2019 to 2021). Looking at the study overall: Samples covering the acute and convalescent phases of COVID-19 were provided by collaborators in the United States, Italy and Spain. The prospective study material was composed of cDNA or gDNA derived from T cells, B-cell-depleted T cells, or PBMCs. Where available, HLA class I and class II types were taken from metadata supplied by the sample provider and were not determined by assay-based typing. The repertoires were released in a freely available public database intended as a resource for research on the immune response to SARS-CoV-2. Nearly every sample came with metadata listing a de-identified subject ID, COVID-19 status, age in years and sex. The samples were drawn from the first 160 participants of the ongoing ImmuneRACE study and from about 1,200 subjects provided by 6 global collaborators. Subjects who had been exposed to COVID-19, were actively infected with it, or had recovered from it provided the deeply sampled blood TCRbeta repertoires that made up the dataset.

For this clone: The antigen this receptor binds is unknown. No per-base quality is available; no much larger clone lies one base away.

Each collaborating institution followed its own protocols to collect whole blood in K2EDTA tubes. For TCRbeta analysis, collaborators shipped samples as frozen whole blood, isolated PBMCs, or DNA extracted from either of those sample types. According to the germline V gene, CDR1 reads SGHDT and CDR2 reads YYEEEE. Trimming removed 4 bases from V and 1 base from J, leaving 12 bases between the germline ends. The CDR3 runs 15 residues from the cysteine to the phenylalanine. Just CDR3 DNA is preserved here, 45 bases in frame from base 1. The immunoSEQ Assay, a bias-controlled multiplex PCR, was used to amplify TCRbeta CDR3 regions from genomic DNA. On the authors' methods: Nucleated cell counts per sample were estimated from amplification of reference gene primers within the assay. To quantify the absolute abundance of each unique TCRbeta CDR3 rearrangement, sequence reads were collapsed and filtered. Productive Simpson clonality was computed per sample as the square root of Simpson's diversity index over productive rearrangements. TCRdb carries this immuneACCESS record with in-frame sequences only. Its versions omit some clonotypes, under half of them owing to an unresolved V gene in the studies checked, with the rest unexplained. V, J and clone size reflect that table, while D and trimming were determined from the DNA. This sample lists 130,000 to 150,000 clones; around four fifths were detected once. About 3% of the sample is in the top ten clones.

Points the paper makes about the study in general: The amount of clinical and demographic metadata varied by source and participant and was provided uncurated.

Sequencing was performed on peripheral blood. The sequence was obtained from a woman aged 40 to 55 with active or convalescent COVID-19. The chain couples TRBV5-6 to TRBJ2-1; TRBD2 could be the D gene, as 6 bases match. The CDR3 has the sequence CASSTRRGSYNEQFF. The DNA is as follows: TGTGCCAGCAGCACACGGAGGGGATCCTACAATGAGCAGTTCTTC.